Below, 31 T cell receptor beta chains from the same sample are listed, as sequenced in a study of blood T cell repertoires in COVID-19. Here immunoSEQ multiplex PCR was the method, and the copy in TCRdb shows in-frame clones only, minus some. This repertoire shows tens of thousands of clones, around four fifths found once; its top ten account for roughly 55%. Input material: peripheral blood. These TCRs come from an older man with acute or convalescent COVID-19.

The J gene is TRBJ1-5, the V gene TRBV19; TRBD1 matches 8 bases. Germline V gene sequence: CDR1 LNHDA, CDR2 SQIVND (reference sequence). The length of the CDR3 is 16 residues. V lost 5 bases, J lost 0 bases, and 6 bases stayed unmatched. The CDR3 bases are TGTGCCAGTAGTGCGGGGACAGGTTATAGCAATCAGCCCCAGCATTTT. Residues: CASSAGTGYSNQPQHF. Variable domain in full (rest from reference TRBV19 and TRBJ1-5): DGGITQSPKYLFRKEGQNVTLSCEQNLNHDAMYWYRQDPGQGLRLIYYSQIVNDFQKGDIAEGYSVSREKKESFPLTVTSAQKNPTAFYLCASSAGTGYSNQPQHFGDGTRLSIL.

The CDR3 coding sequence is TGTGCCAGCAGCCTGGGACAGGGGGCGCGTGGCTACACCTTC. Translating it yields CASSLGQGARGYTF. The chain employs TRBV3-1 (or the pseudogene TRBV3-2) and TRBJ1-2; 12 bases are shared with TRBD1. The CDR3 contains 14 residues. Unmatched junction bases numbered 4, after V lost 4 bases and J lost 7 bases. CDR1 LGHDT and CDR2 YNNKEL come from the germline V gene (reference sequence).

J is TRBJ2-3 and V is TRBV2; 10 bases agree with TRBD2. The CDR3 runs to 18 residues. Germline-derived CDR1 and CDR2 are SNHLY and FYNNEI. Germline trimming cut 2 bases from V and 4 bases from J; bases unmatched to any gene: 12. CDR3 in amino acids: CASSERTLGLANADTQYF. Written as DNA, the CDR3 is TGTGCCAGCAGTGAAAGGACCCTGGGACTAGCGAACGCAGATACGCAGTATTTT.

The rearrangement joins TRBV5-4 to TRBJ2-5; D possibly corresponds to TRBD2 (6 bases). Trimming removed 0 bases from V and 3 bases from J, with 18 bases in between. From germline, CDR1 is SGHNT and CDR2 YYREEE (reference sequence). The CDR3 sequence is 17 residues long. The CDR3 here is CASSLVGGGVAKETQYF. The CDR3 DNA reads TGTGCCAGCAGCTTGGTTGGTGGCGGGGTGGCGAAAGAGACCCAGTACTTC.

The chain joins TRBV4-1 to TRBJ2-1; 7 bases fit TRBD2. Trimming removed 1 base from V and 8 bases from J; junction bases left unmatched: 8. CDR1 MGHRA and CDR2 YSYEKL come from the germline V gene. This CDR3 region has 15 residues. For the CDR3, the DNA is TGCGCCAGCAGCCAAGGGGGAGGGCCTATATATGAGCAGTTCTTC. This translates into CASSQGGGPIYEQFF.

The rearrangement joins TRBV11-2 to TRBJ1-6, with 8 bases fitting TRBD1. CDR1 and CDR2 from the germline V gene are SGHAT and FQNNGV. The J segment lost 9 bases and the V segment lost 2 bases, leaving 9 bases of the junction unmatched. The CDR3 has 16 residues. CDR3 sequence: CASSLIQGTGSSPLHF. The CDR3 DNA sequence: TGTGCCAGCAGCTTAATTCAGGGGACAGGCTCTTCACCCCTCCACTTT.

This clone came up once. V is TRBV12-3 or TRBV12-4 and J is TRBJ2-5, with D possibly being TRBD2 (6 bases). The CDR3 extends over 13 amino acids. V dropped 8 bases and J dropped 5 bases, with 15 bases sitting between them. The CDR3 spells CASGTAAGETQYF. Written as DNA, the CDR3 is TGTGCCAGCGGAACAGCGGCGGGGGAGACCCAGTACTTC.

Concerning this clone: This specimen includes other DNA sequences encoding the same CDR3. Written as DNA, the CDR3 is TGTGCCAGCAGCTCACAGGGGACAGATGGCTACACCTTC. Protein sequence: CASSSQGTDGYTF. V and J are TRBV7-2 and TRBJ1-2; 7 nucleotides align to TRBD1. Trimming at V came to 4 bases and at J to 6 bases, leaving 5 bases not matched to a gene. The germline V gene encodes CDR1 SGHTA and CDR2 FQGNSA. The CDR3 length is 13 residues.

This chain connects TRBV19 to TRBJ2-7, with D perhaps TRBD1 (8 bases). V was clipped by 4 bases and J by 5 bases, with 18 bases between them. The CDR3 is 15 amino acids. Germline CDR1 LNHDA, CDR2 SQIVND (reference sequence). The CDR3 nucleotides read TGTGCCAGTAGTACGAGCGGGGACAGGTGGGACGAGCAGTACTTC. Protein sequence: CASSTSGDRWDEQYF.

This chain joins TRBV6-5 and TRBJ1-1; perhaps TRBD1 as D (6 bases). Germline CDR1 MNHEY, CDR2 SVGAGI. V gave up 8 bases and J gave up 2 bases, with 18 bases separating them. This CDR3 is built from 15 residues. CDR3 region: CASGSRGSPNTEAFF. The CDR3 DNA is TGTGCCAGCGGATCCAGGGGTTCCCCAAACACTGAAGCTTTCTTT.

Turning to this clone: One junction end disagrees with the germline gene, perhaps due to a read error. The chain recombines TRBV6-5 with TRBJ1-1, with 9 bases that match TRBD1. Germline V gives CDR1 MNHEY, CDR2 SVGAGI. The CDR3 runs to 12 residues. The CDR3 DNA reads TGTGCCAGCAGTTACGGGACAGGGAAAGCCTTCTTT. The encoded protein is CASSYGTGKAFF.

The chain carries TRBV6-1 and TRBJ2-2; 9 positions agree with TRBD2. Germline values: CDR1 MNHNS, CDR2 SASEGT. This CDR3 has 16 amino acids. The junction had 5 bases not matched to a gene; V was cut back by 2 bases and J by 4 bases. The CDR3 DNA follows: TGTGCCAGCAGTGAATATCGTAGCGGGGGCACCGGGGAGCTGTTTTTT. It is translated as CASSEYRSGGTGELFF.

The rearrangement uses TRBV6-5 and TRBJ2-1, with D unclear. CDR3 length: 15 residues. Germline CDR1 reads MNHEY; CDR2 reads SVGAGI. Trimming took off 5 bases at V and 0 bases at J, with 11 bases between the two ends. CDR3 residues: CASSPSVSSYNEQFF. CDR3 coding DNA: TGTGCCAGCAGTCCCTCGGTGAGCTCCTACAATGAGCAGTTCTTC.

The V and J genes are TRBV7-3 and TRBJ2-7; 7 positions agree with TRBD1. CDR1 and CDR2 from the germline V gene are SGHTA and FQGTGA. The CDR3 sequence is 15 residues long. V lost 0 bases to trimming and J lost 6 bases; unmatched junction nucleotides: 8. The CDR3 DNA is TGTGCCAGCAGCTTAACGGGACAGCCCCCAGGCGAGCAGTACTTC. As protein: CASSLTGQPPGEQYF.

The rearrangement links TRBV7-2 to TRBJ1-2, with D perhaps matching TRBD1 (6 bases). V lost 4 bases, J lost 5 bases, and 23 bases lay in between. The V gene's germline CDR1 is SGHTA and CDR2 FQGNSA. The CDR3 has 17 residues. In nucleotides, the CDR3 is TGTGCCAGCAGCTCCCAAACCCAACGAGGGGGGGAGTATGGCTACACCTTC. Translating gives CASSSQTQRGGEYGYTF.

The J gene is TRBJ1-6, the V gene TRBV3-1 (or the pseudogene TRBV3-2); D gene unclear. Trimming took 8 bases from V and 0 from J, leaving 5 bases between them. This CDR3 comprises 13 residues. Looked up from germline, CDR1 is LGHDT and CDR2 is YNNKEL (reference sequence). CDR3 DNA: TGTGCCAGCCGCGGCTCCTATAATTCACCCCTCCACTTT. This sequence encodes CASRGSYNSPLHF.

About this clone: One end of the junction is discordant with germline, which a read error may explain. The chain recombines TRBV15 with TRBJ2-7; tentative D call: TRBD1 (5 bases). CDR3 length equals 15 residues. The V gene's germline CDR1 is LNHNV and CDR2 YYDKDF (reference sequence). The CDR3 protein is CATSRETQGHYEQYF. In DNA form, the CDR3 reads TGTGCCACCAGCCGAGAAACGCAGGGTCATTACGAGCAGTACTTC.

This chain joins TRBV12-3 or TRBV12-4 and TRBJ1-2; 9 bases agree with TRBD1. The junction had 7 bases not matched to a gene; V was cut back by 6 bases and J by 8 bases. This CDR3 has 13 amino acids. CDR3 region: CASSEQGARGYTF. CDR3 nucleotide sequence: TGTGCCAGCAGCGAACAGGGGGCACGCGGCTACACCTTC.

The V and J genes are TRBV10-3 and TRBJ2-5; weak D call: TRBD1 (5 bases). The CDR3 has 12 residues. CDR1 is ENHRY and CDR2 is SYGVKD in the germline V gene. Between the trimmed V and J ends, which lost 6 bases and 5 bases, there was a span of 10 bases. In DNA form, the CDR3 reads TGTGCCATCAGCCAGGGCGCCGAGACCCAGTACTTC. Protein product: CAISQGAETQYF.

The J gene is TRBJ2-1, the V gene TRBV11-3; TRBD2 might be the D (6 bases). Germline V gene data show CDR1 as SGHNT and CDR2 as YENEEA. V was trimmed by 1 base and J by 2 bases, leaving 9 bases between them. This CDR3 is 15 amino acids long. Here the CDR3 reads CASSLGGVTYNEQFF. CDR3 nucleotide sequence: TGTGCCAGCAGCTTAGGGGGGGTCACCTACAATGAGCAGTTCTTC.

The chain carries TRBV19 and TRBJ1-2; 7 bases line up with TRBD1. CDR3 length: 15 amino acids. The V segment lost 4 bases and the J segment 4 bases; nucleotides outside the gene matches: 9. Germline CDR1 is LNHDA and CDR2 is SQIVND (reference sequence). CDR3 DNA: TGTGCCAGTAGTACCCCGGGCCAGGGGGGCTATGGCTACACCTTC. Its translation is CASSTPGQGGYGYTF.

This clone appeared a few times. The CDR3 DNA is TGTGCCAGCAGCTCAACAGCGGTAGGCGAAAAACTGTTTTTT. It is translated as CASSSTAVGEKLFF. This rearrangement joins TRBV5-6 to TRBJ1-4; D not certain. Trimming stripped 3 bases from V and 8 bases from J, with 14 bases between. CDR1 and CDR2 (germline): SGHDT, YYEEEE. The CDR3 covers 14 residues.

The CDR3 protein is CASSSGDRDNQPQHF. DNA for the CDR3: TGTGCCAGTAGTAGTGGGGACAGAGACAATCAGCCCCAGCATTTT. V is TRBV19 and J is TRBJ1-5, with TRBD1 matching over 7 bases. Germline lookup yields CDR1 LNHDA and CDR2 SQIVND (reference sequence). CDR3 size: 15 residues. Unmatched junction bases numbered 6, after V lost 4 bases and J lost 3 bases. The full variable domain, with the rest looked up from reference TRBV19 and TRBJ1-5, is DGGITQSPKYLFRKEGQNVTLSCEQNLNHDAMYWYRQDPGQGLRLIYYSQIVNDFQKGDIAEGYSVSREKKESFPLTVTSAQKNPTAFYLCASSSGDRDNQPQHFGDGTRLSIL.

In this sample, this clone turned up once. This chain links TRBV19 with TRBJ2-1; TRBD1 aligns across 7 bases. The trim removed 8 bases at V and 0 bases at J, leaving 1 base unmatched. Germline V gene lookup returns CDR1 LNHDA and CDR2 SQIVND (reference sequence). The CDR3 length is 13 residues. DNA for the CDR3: TGTGCCAGTTCAGGGGGCTCCTACAATGAGCAGTTCTTC. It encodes CASSGGSYNEQFF.

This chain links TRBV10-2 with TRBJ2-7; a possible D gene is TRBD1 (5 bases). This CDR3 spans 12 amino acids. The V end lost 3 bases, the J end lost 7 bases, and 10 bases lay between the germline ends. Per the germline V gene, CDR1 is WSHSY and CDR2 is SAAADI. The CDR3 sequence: CASSEPGREQYF. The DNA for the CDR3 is TGCGCCAGCAGTGAACCAGGGCGAGAGCAGTACTTC.

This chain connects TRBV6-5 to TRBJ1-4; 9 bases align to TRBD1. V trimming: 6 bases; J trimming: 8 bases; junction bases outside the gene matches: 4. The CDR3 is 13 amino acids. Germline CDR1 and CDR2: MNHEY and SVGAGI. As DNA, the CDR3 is TGTGCCAGCAGGGGACAGGGACTAGAAAAACTGTTTTTT. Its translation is CASRGQGLEKLFF.

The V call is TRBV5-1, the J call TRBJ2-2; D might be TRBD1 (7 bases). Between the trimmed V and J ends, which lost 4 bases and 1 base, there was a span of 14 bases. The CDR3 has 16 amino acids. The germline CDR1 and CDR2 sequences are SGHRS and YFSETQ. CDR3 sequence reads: CASSPAGQKNTGELFF. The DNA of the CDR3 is TGCGCCAGCAGCCCGGCGGGACAGAAGAACACCGGGGAGCTGTTTTTT.

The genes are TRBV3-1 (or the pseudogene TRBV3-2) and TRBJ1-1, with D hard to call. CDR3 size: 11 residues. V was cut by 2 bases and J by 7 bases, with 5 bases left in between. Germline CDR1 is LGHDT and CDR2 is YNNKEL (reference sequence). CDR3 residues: CASSQRGEAFF. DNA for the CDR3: TGTGCCAGCAGCCAAAGAGGTGAAGCTTTCTTT.

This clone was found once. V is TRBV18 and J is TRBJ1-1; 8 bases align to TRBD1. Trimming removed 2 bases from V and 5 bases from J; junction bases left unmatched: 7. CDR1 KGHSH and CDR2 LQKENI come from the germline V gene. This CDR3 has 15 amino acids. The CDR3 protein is CASSPDRTGRTEAFF. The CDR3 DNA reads TGTGCCAGCTCACCAGACAGGACAGGGCGGACTGAAGCTTTCTTT.

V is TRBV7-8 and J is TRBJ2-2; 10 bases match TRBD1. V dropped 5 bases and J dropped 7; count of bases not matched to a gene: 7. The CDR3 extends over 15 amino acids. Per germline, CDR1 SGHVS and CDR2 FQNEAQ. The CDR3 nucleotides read TGTGCCAGCAGCCCGCGACAGGGGGCAAACGGGGAGCTGTTTTTT. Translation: CASSPRQGANGELFF.

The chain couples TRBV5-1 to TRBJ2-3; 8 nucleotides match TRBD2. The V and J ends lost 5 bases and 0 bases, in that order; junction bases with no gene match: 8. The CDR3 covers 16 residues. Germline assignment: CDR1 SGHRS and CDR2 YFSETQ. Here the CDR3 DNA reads TGCGCCAGCAGTTTTATAGCGGGGTCTAGCACAGATACGCAGTATTTT. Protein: CASSFIAGSSTDTQYF. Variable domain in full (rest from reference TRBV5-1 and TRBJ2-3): KAGVTQTPRYLIKTRGQQVTLSCSPISGHRSVSWYQQTPGQGLQFLFEYFSETQRNKGNFPGRFSGRQFSNSRSEMNVSTLELGDSALYLCASSFIAGSSTDTQYFGPGTRLTVL.